The 7 T cell receptor beta chains reported below all come from one sample, sequenced in a study of T cell responses to AZD1222 COVID-19 vaccine (dated by TCRdb to about 2021). Library preparation employed the immunoSEQ multiplex PCR assay. Not all clones reach the TCRdb copy of this immuneACCESS table, which keeps in-frame sequences only. Checked studies attribute under half of the gap to unresolved V genes and leave the rest unexplained. Within this sample are about 120,000 clones, with 65% to 90% of them counted one time only. Of the sample, 27% falls within the top ten clones. According to the study, the label for this sample's time point signals: about 28 days (+/-7) after the second vaccine dose. The material was peripheral blood, obtained 28 days after the second AZD1222 dose. Receptors originate from an adult who received the AZD1222 COVID-19 vaccine.

This rearrangement joins TRBV27 to TRBJ1-2, with D unclear. Per the germline V gene, CDR1 is MNHEY and CDR2 is SMNVEV (reference sequence). This CDR3 contains 16 residues. V dropped 1 base and J dropped 8 bases, with 20 bases sitting between them. Here the CDR3 DNA reads TGTGCCAGCAGTTTATTGATCTCGGACCAGAGCGTCGGCTACACCTTC. Residues: CASSLLISDQSVGYTF.

The chain uses TRBV24-1 and TRBJ2-2; TRBD1 aligns across 8 bases. CDR3 length: 15 residues. Germline V gene sequence: CDR1 KGHDR, CDR2 SFDVKD. Trimming at V came to 5 bases and at J to 7 bases, leaving 8 bases not matched to a gene. In nucleotides, the CDR3 is TGTGCCACCAGTGCCGCGGACAGGGCAGGCGGGGAGCTGTTTTTT. This codes for CATSAADRAGGELFF.

About this clone: A much larger clone is a single base away; this may be a read error. The chain has TRBV7-9 and TRBJ1-5, with no clear D. Per the germline V gene, CDR1 is SEHNR and CDR2 is FQNEAQ (reference sequence). The V gene lost 1 base and the J gene lost 6 bases, with 4 bases spanning the gap. The CDR3 is 12 amino acids. The CDR3 DNA follows: TGTGCCAGCAGCTTAGACGGTCAGCCCCAGCATTTT. Translation gives CASSLDGQPQHF. Complete variable domain (other parts from reference TRBV7-9 and TRBJ1-5): DTGVSQNPRHKITKRGQNVTFRCDPISEHNRLYWYRQTLGQGPEFLTYFQNEAQLEKSRLLSDRFSAERPKGSFSTLEIQRTEQGDSAMYLCASSLDGQPQHFGDGTRLSIL.

The CDR3 coding sequence is TGTGCCAGCAGTTACACCGGACTCCCGGGGGATACGCAGTATTTT. Translated: CASSYTGLPGDTQYF. The chain links TRBV6-2 or TRBV6-3 to TRBJ2-3, with a tentative D call TRBD2 (5 bases). Deletions cut 2 bases from V and 6 bases from J, with 15 bases between. The CDR3 extends over 15 amino acids. Germline V gene data show CDR1 as MNHEY and CDR2 as SVGEGT.

J is TRBJ1-1 and V is TRBV3-1 (or the pseudogene TRBV3-2); D uncertain. Germline V gene data show CDR1 as LGHDT and CDR2 as YNNKEL (reference sequence). The CDR3 contains 13 residues. Trimming took off 6 bases at V and 0 bases at J, with 8 bases between the two ends. The CDR3 reads CASSPILNTEAFF. In DNA form, the CDR3 reads TGTGCCAGCAGTCCAATATTGAACACTGAAGCTTTCTTT.

As to this clone: Other DNA sequences in this sample translate to the same CDR3. The chain is built from TRBV29-1 and TRBJ2-3; 10 nucleotides agree with TRBD2. V dropped 4 bases and J dropped 3; count of bases not matched to a gene: 7. The germline V gene encodes CDR1 SQVTM and CDR2 ANQGSEA. The CDR3 runs 15 residues. The CDR3 is CSVGASGGGTDTQYF. CDR3 nucleotides: TGCAGCGTTGGGGCTAGCGGGGGAGGGACAGATACGCAGTATTTT.

The chain joins TRBV28 to TRBJ1-5; TRBD1 aligns across 8 bases. Looked up from germline, CDR1 is MDHEN and CDR2 is SYDVKM. The CDR3 sequence is 16 residues long. Trimming took 1 base from V and 7 from J; bases not matched to a gene: 9. CDR3 nucleotides: TGTGCCAGCAGTTTATTGGGCAGGGGGCGGAGGCAGCCCCAGCATTTT. This translates into CASSLLGRGRRQPQHF. Filled out from reference TRBV28 and TRBJ1-5, the complete variable domain reads DVKVTQSSRYLVKRTGEKVFLECVQDMDHENMFWYRQDPGLGLRLIYFSYDVKMKEKGDIPEGYSVSREKKERFSLILESASTNQTSMYLCASSLLGRGRRQPQHFGDGTRLSIL.